What follows are 17 T cell receptor beta chains derived from one specimen sequenced in a study of CD8 T cells in Susac syndrome. Random hexamers were used to reverse transcribe the RNA input (roughly 0.5 to 1 ug). TCRdb independently ran MiXCR on the immunoSEQ multiplex PCR reads; one entry per CDR3 protein. Among about 140,000 distinct CDR3 sequences listed, approximately 95% were seen once. Specimen: CD4+ T cells from PBMCs. The receptors originated from a human donor with Susac syndrome.

This clonotype came up a few times. The chain links TRBV30 to TRBJ2-7; TRBD2 aligns across 9 bases. V lost 4 bases to trimming and J lost 4 bases; unmatched junction nucleotides: 2. The CDR3 consists of 12 residues. From germline, CDR1 is GTSNPN and CDR2 SVGIG (reference sequence). The CDR3 DNA is TGTGCCTGGACTAGCGGGAAGTACGAGCAGTACTTC. This codes for CAWTSGKYEQYF. Variable domain in full (rest from reference TRBV30 and TRBJ2-7): SQTIHQWPATLVQPVGSPLSLECTVEGTSNPNLYWYRQAAGRGLQLLFYSVGIGQISSEVPQNLSASRPQDRQFILSSKKLLLSDSGFYLCAWTSGKYEQYFGPGTRLTVT.

The chain uses TRBV4-3 and TRBJ2-3, with 11 bases lining up with TRBD2. Unmatched junction bases numbered 9, after V lost 1 base and J lost 6 bases. CDR1 is LGHNA and CDR2 is YSLEER in the germline V gene. The CDR3 totals 17 residues. The CDR3 DNA sequence: TGCGCCAGCAGCCAAGCCGGCAGACTAGCGGGGCAGGATACGCAGTATTTT. Encoded protein: CASSQAGRLAGQDTQYF.

The rearrangement joins TRBV20-1 to TRBJ2-5; possibly TRBD2 for D (5 bases). The CDR3 has 15 residues. The V end was cut by 0 bases, the J end by 1 base, with 12 bases between. Germline V gene lookup returns CDR1 DFQATT and CDR2 SNEGSKA (reference sequence). The CDR3 nucleotides are TGCAGTGCTAGAGAGAACGGAGGTTTCCAAGAGACCCAGTACTTC. This codes for CSARENGGFQETQYF.

This rearrangement joins TRBV25-1 to TRBJ2-5; TRBD1 might be the D (6 bases). V was pared by 1 base and J by 3 bases, with 12 bases between. The CDR3 is made up of 15 amino acids. Germline V gives CDR1 MGHDK, CDR2 SYGVNS. CDR3 sequence: CASSESQGLKETQYF. The CDR3 region has the DNA TGTGCCAGCAGTGAATCTCAGGGGTTGAAAGAGACCCAGTACTTC. Using reference TRBV25-1 and TRBJ2-5 for the parts outside the CDR3, the full variable domain is EADIYQTPRYLVIGTGKKITLECSQTMGHDKMYWYQQDPGMELHLIHYSYGVNSTEKGDLSSESTVSRIRTEHFPLTLESARPSHTSQYLCASSESQGLKETQYFGPGTRLLVL.

The chain is built from TRBV14 and TRBJ1-5; 10 nucleotides match TRBD1. CDR1 and CDR2 from the germline V gene are SGHDN and FVKESK. The CDR3 runs 16 residues. The ends lost 6 bases at V and 2 bases at J; junction bases unmatched: 7. CDR3 nucleotide sequence: TGTGCCAGCAGAGACAGGGGGCGCGTTGGCAATCAGCCCCAGCATTTT. Amino acid sequence: CASRDRGRVGNQPQHF. Variable domain in full (rest from reference TRBV14 and TRBJ1-5): EAGVTQFPSHSVIEKGQTVTLRCDPISGHDNLYWYRRVMGKEIKFLLHFVKESKQDESGMPNNRFLAERTGGTYSTLKVQPAELEDSGVYFCASRDRGRVGNQPQHFGDGTRLSIL.

The rearrangement uses TRBV18 and TRBJ1-6; TRBD1 matches 7 bases. V was pared by 3 bases and J by 5 bases, with 4 bases of the junction left unmatched. Germline V gene sequence: CDR1 KGHSH, CDR2 LQKENI. The CDR3 consists of 15 residues. CDR3 region: CASSPRTGDNSPLHF. The DNA of the CDR3 is TGTGCCAGCTCACCCCGGACAGGCGATAATTCACCCCTCCACTTT.

The V call is TRBV12-3 or TRBV12-4, the J call TRBJ2-7; 7 bases fit TRBD2. V was clipped by 6 bases and J by 2 bases; unmatched bases: 4. The CDR3 runs to 13 residues. The CDR3 nucleotides are TGTGCCAGCAGCGGCGGGGGTACCTACGAGCAGTACTTC. This codes for CASSGGGTYEQYF.

The rearrangement links TRBV30 to TRBJ1-1, with D hard to call. Trimming took off 2 bases at V and 1 base at J, with 17 bases between the two ends. The CDR3 runs 16 residues. Germline V gene data show CDR1 as GTSNPN and CDR2 as SVGIG (reference sequence). CDR3 in amino acids: CAWSLNPDTPNTEAFF. The CDR3 bases are TGTGCCTGGAGTCTTAACCCCGACACACCGAACACTGAAGCTTTCTTT. The full variable domain, with the rest looked up from reference TRBV30 and TRBJ1-1, is SQTIHQWPATLVQPVGSPLSLECTVEGTSNPNLYWYRQAAGRGLQLLFYSVGIGQISSEVPQNLSASRPQDRQFILSSKKLLLSDSGFYLCAWSLNPDTPNTEAFFGQGTRLTVV.

V and J are TRBV20-1 and TRBJ2-7; D is unclear. The CDR3 covers 13 residues. Germline V lookup: CDR1 DFQATT, CDR2 SNEGSKA (reference sequence). Trimming stripped 1 base from V and 2 bases from J, with 9 bases between. CDR3: CSARAPSAYEQYF. The CDR3 DNA reads TGCAGTGCTAGAGCCCCCAGTGCCTACGAGCAGTACTTC.

The genes are TRBV28 and TRBJ2-7; weak D call: TRBD1 (5 bases). Germline lookup yields CDR1 MDHEN and CDR2 SYDVKM. The V and J ends lost 3 bases and 2 bases respectively, with 8 bases between them. The CDR3 consists of 13 residues. The CDR3 nucleotides are TGTGCCAGCAGTTTGACAGCCGCCTACGAGCAGTACTTC. It encodes CASSLTAAYEQYF.

This CDR3 reads CASSHTGTGQFF. The CDR3 DNA reads as TGTGCCAGCAGTCATACCGGGACAGGGCAGTTCTTC. V and J are TRBV12-3 or TRBV12-4 and TRBJ2-1; 8 bases align to TRBD1. The CDR3 runs 12 residues. The V gene end was trimmed by 5 bases and the J gene end by 12 bases; junction bases not matched to a gene: 6.

The J gene is TRBJ2-1, the V gene TRBV18; the D gene is possibly TRBD1 (5 bases). The CDR3 has 15 residues. The V end lost 3 bases, the J end lost 6 bases, and 15 bases lay between the germline ends. Germline V lookup: CDR1 KGHSH, CDR2 LQKENI. The CDR3 spells CASSPSRGAVNEQFF. DNA for the CDR3: TGTGCCAGCTCACCCTCCCGTGGGGCGGTCAATGAGCAGTTCTTC.

The CDR3 spells CASSPQGGSNEKLFF. The CDR3 coding sequence is TGTGCCAGCAGCCCCCAGGGTGGTTCGAATGAAAAACTGTTTTTT. This chain uses TRBV7-9 with TRBJ1-4; D may be TRBD1 (5 bases). Germline CDR1 and CDR2: SEHNR and FQNEAQ (reference sequence). Trimming removed 5 bases at V and 5 bases at J, with 15 bases between. The CDR3 runs 15 residues.

The J gene is TRBJ2-6, the V gene TRBV5-4; 7 bases match TRBD1. The germline V gene encodes CDR1 SGHNT and CDR2 YYREEE (reference sequence). After removal of 4 bases from V and 0 bases from J, the junction contained 10 bases not matched to a gene. This CDR3 is built from 18 residues. This chain's CDR3 is CASSPPPGGDSGANVLTF. DNA for the CDR3: TGTGCCAGCAGCCCCCCTCCAGGGGGTGACTCTGGGGCCAACGTCCTGACTTTC.

The count of this clonotype is one. This chain links TRBV29-1 with TRBJ1-4, with 7 bases aligning to TRBD1. The V gene's germline CDR1 is SQVTM and CDR2 ANQGSEA. V lost 7 bases to trimming and J lost 5 bases; unmatched junction nucleotides: 7. This CDR3 has 13 residues. The CDR3 sequence: CSARQGGNEKLFF. The DNA for the CDR3 is TGCAGCGCTCGACAGGGAGGGAATGAAAAACTGTTTTTT. The full variable domain, with the rest looked up from reference TRBV29-1 and TRBJ1-4, is SAVISQKPSRDICQRGTSLTIQCQVDSQVTMMFWYRQQPGQSLTLIATANQGSEATYESGFVIDKFPISRPNLTFSTLTVSNMSPEDSSIYLCSARQGGNEKLFFGSGTQLSVL.

The chain recombines TRBV7-2 with TRBJ1-1; D remains unclear. The ends were cut back, 6 bases at V and 4 bases at J, with 9 bases in the middle. Germline V CDR1 and CDR2: SGHTA, FQGNSA. The CDR3 extends over 12 amino acids. The CDR3 DNA reads as TGTGCCAGCAGTCCTTCCACCACTGAAGCTTTCTTT. Its protein product is CASSPSTTEAFF.

The chain links TRBV20-1 to TRBJ2-7, with a possible D match to TRBD2 (6 bases). Trimming took 0 bases from V and 6 from J, leaving 12 bases between them. The V gene's germline CDR1 is DFQATT and CDR2 SNEGSKA (reference sequence). The CDR3 contains 13 residues. CDR3 protein: CSARDRRGGEQYF. The CDR3 DNA reads TGCAGTGCTAGAGATAGGAGGGGAGGCGAGCAGTACTTC.